This record covers a single T cell receptor beta chain. The antigen remains undetermined. Germline lookup yields CDR1 SGHRS and CDR2 YFSETQ. The CDR3 spans 15 residues. V lost 5 bases, J lost 0 bases, and 7 bases stayed unmatched. The data stem from a study of PD-L1 blockade in urothelial cancer. The method was immunoSEQ multiplex PCR; TCRdb's version includes in-frame clones alone and lacks a portion of them. The sample yields about 52,000 clones, 75% to 90% seen once. Study results and caveats: By 3 weeks, tumor-associated blood clones had expanded more in durable-benefit patients.

This rearrangement joins TRBV5-1 to TRBJ1-1, with 7 bases matching TRBD1. The clonotype comes from a middle-aged man with urothelial cancer. Source: PBMCs, taken around atezolizumab (anti-PD-L1) treatment. The chain's CDR3 is CASRHAGGLNTEAFF. DNA for the CDR3: TGCGCCAGCAGACACGCAGGGGGATTGAACACTGAAGCTTTCTTT.